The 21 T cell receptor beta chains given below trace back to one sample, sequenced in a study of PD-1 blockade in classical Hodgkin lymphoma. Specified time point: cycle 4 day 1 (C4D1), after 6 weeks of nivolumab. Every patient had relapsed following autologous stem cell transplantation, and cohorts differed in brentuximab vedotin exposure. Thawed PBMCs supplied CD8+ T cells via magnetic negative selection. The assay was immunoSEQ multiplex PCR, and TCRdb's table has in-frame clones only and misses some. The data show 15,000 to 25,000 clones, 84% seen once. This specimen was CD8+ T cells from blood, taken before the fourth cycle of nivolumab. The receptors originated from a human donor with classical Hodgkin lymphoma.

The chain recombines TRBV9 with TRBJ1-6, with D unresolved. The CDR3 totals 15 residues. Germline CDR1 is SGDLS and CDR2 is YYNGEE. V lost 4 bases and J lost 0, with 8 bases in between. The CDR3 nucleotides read TGTGCCAGCAGCCGCCAGAGCTCCTATAATTCACCCCTCCACTTT. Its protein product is CASSRQSSYNSPLHF.

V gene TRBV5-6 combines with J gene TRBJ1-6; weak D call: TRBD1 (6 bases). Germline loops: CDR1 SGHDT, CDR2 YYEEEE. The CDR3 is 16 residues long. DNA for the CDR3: TGTGCTACGACGGTCGGGGGCCGGTCCTATAATTCACCCCTCCACTTT. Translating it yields CATTVGGRSYNSPLHF.

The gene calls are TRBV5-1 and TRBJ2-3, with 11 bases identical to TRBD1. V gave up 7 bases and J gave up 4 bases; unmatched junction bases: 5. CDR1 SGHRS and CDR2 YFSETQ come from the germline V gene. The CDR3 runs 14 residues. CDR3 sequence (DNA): TGCGCCAGCGGACAGGGGGCAGTGGCAGATACGCAGTATTTT. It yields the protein CASGQGAVADTQYF.

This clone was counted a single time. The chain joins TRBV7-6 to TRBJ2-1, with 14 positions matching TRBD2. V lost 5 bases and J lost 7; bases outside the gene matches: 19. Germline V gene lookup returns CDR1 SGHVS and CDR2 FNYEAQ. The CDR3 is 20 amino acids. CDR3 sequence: CASSLPGTSGGTGLENEQFF. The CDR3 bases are TGTGCCAGCAGCCTCCCTGGGACTAGCGGGGGAACGGGGTTGGAAAATGAGCAGTTCTTC.

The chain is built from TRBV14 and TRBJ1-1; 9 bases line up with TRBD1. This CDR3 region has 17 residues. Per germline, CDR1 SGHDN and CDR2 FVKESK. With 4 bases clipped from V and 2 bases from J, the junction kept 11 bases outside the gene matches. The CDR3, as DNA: TGTGCCAGCAGCCCAAGATCAAAACAGGGGGCCAACACTGAAGCTTTCTTT. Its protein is CASSPRSKQGANTEAFF.

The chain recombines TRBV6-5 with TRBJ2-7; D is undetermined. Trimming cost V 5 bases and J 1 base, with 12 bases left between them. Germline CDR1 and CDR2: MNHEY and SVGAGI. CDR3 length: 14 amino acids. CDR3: CASSRQDGSYEQYF. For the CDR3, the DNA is TGTGCCAGCAGTAGGCAGGACGGATCCTACGAGCAGTACTTC.

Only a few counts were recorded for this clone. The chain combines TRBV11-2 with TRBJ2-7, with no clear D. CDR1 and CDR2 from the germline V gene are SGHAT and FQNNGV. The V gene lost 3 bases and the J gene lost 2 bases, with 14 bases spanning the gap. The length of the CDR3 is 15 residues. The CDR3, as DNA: TGTGCCAGCAGCTTGGGTCCGGGCGATGCCTACGAGCAGTACTTC. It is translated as CASSLGPGDAYEQYF.

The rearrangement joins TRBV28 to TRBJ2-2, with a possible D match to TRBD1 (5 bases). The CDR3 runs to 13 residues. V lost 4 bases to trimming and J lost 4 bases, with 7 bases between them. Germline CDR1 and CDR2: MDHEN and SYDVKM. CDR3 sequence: CASSSRVTGELFF. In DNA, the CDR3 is TGTGCCAGCAGTTCCAGGGTCACCGGGGAGCTGTTTTTT.

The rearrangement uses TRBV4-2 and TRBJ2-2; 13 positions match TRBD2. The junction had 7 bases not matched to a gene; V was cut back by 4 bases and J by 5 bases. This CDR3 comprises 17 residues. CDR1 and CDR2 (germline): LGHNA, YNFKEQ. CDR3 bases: TGTGCCAGCAGCCTCACTAGCGGGGGGGTGAGAACCGGGGAGCTGTTTTTT. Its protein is CASSLTSGGVRTGELFF.

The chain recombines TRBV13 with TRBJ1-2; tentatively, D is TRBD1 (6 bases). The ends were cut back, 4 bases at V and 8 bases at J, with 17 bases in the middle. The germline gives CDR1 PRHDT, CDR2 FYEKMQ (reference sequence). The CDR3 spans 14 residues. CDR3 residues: CASSSLSGDEGYTF. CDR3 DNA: TGTGCCAGCAGCTCCCTCTCAGGGGATGAGGGCTACACCTTC.

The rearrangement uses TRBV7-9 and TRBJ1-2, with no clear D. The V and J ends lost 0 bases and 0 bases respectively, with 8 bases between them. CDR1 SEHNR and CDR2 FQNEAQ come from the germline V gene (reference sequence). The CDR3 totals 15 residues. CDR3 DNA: TGTGCCAGCAGCTTAGCGGCACAGTCTAACTATGGCTACACCTTC. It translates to CASSLAAQSNYGYTF.

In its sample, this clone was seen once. The CDR3 region has the DNA TGTGCCAGCAGCTTGGGTCAGGGGTTCGAGCAGTACTTC. It is translated as CASSLGQGFEQYF. The chain uses TRBV5-4 and TRBJ2-7; possibly TRBD1 for D (6 bases). Germline lookup yields CDR1 SGHNT and CDR2 YYREEE (reference sequence). The CDR3 has 13 residues. V gave up 0 bases and J gave up 6 bases, with 10 bases separating them.

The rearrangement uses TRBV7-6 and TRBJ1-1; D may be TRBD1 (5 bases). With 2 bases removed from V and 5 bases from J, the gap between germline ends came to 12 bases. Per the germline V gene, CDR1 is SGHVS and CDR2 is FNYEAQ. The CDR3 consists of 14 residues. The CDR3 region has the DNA TGTGCCAGCAGCTTACAGGGATTGGGTACTGAAGCTTTCTTT. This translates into CASSLQGLGTEAFF. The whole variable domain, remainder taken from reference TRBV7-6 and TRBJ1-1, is GAGVSQSPRYKVTKRGQDVALRCDPISGHVSLYWYRQALGQGPEFLTYFNYEAQQDKSGLPNDRFSAERPEGSISTLTIQRTEQRDSAMYRCASSLQGLGTEAFFGQGTRLTVV.

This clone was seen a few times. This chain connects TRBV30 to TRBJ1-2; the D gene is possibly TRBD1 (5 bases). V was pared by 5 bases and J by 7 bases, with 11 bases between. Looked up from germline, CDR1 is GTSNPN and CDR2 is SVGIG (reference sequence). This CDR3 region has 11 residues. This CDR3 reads CAWDARGGYTF. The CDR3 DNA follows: TGTGCCTGGGACGCAAGGGGTGGCTACACCTTC.

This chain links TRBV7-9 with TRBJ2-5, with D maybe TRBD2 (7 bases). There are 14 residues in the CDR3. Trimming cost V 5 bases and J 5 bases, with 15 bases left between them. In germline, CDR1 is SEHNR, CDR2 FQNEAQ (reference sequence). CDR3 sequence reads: CASSPSGGGETQYF. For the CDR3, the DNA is TGTGCCAGCAGCCCCTCGGGGGGCGGTGAGACCCAGTACTTC.

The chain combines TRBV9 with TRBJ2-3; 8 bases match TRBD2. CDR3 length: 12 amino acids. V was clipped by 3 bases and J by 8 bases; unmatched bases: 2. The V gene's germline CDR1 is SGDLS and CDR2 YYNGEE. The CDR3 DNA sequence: TGTGCCAGCAGCGGCCGGGAGGGTACGCAGTATTTT. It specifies CASSGREGTQYF.

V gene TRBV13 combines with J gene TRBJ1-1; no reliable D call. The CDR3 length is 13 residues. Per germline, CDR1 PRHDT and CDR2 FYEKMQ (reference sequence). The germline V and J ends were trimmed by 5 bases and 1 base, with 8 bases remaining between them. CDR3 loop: CASSTDKNTEAFF. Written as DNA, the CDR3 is TGTGCCAGCAGCACCGACAAGAACACTGAAGCTTTCTTT.

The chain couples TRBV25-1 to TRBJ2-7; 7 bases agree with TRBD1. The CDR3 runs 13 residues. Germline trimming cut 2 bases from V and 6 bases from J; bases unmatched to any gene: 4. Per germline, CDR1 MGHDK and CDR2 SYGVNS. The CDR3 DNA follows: TGTGCCAGCAGTGAAATGGGACAGATCGAGCAGTACTTC. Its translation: CASSEMGQIEQYF.

Here the CDR3 DNA reads TGTGCCAGCAGCATCCGGGACAGACCTCCCTACGAGCAGTACTTC. It is translated as CASSIRDRPPYEQYF. The rearrangement links TRBV7-7 to TRBJ2-7; 7 bases agree with TRBD1. In germline, CDR1 is SSHAT, CDR2 FNYEAQ (reference sequence). V was pared by 5 bases and J by 2 bases, with 9 bases of the junction left unmatched. The CDR3 spans 15 residues.

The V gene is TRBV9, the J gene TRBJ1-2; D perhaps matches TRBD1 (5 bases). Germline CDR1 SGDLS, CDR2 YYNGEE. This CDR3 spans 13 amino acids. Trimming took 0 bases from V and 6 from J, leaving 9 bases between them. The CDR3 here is CASSVGGTDGYTF. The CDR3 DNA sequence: TGTGCCAGCAGCGTAGGCGGGACGGATGGCTACACCTTC.

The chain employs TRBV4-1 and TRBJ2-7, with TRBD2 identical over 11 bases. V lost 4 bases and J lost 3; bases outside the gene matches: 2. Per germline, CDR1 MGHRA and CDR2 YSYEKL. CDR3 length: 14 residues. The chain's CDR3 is CASSPGTSGYEQYF. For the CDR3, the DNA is TGCGCCAGCAGCCCCGGGACTAGCGGCTACGAGCAGTACTTC.